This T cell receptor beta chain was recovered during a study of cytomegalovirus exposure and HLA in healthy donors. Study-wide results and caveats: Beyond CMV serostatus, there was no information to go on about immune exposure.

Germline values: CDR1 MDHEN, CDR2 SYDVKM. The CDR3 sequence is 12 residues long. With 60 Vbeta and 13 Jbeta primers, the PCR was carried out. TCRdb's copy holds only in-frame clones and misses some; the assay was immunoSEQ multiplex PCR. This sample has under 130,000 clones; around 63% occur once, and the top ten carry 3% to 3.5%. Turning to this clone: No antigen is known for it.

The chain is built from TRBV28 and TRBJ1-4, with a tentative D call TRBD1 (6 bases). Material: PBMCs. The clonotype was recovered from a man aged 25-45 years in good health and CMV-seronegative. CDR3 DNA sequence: TGTAGCACAGGGACAACTAATGAAAAACTGTTTTTT. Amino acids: CSTGTTNEKLFF.